These T cell receptor beta chains were read from a single sample in a study of human T cells and chemical hapten exposure. TCRdb itself ran the RACE reads through MiXCR, one entry per CDR3 protein. The repertoire holds about 92,000 distinct CDR3 sequences, with approximately 11% as singletons. The sequenced sample was whole blood, obtained in connection with sensitization to the hapten diphenylcyclopropenone (DPC). These receptors came from a woman aged 30 to 39 with alopecia areata. Some clones in this sample may be carry-over from other donors' samples. Each CDR3 is given with its conserved first and last residue. Fields, in order: V gene, clone size, J gene, D gene, CDR3 protein, CDR3 DNA. The D gene is left open where the match is weak. The listing skips clone size in some rows; elsewhere it reads once, few, many or a size class.

V gene: TRBV18; clone size: few; J gene: TRBJ2-2; D gene: NA; CDR3 protein: CASSPGRSNTGELFF; CDR3 DNA: TGTGCCAGCTCACCGGGACGTTCGAACACCGGGGAGCTGTTTTTT
V gene: TRBV18; clone size: many; J gene: TRBJ1-4; D gene: TRBD1; CDR3 protein: CASSRQGRTNEKLFF; CDR3 DNA: TGTGCCAGCTCACGACAGGGTCGAACTAATGAAAAACTGTTTTTT
V gene: TRBV7-9; clone size: NA; J gene: TRBJ1-5; D gene: NA; CDR3 protein: CASSFAGNQPQHF; CDR3 DNA: TGTGCCAGCAGCTTTGCAGGGAATCAGCCCCAGCATTTT
V gene: TRBV12-2; clone size: NA; J gene: TRBJ1-2; D gene: NA; CDR3 protein: CASPTRGFGYGYTF; CDR3 DNA: TGTGCAAGTCCGACCAGGGGTTTCGGCTATGGCTACACCTTC
V gene: TRBV6-1; clone size: many; J gene: TRBJ1-2; D gene: TRBD1; CDR3 protein: CASSEAGTGANGYTF; CDR3 DNA: TGTGCCAGCAGTGAAGCGGGGACAGGGGCGAATGGCTACACCTTC
V gene: TRBV29-1; clone size: many; J gene: TRBJ1-2; D gene: NA; CDR3 protein: CSVYKGPDGYTF; CDR3 DNA: TGCAGCGTTTATAAGGGTCCGGATGGCTACACCTTC
V gene: TRBV28; clone size: many; J gene: TRBJ2-7; D gene: NA; CDR3 protein: CASRSSTLYEQYF; CDR3 DNA: TGTGCCAGCAGGTCCTCGACGCTCTACGAGCAGTACTTC
V gene: TRBV21-1; clone size: many; J gene: TRBJ1-6; D gene: NA; CDR3 protein: CASSRRQGSPLHF; CDR3 DNA: TGTGCCAGCAGCAGAAGACAGGGTTCACCCCTCCACTTT
V gene: TRBV5-6; clone size: NA; J gene: TRBJ1-2; D gene: NA; CDR3 protein: CASSAGTGGYGYTF; CDR3 DNA: TGTGCCAGCAGCGCCGGGACGGGCGGCTATGGCTACACCTTC
V gene: TRBV29-1; clone size: many; J gene: TRBJ2-1; D gene: NA; CDR3 protein: CSVEGRRSVDEQFF; CDR3 DNA: TGCAGCGTTGAAGGGCGGAGGAGCGTGGATGAGCAGTTCTTC
V gene: TRBV19; clone size: many; J gene: TRBJ1-4; D gene: TRBD1; CDR3 protein: CASSTQQGPPANEKLFF; CDR3 DNA: TGTGCCAGTAGTACTCAACAGGGGCCGCCGGCTAATGAAAAACTGTTTTTT
V gene: TRBV28; clone size: few; J gene: TRBJ2-5; D gene: NA; CDR3 protein: CASSETGRSETQYF; CDR3 DNA: TGTGCCAGCAGTGAGACAGGGAGGTCGGAGACCCAGTACTTC
V gene: TRBV11-1; clone size: many; J gene: TRBJ2-1; D gene: NA; CDR3 protein: CASSPFETGYNEQFF; CDR3 DNA: TGTGCCAGCAGCCCTTTCGAGACTGGCTACAATGAGCAGTTCTTC